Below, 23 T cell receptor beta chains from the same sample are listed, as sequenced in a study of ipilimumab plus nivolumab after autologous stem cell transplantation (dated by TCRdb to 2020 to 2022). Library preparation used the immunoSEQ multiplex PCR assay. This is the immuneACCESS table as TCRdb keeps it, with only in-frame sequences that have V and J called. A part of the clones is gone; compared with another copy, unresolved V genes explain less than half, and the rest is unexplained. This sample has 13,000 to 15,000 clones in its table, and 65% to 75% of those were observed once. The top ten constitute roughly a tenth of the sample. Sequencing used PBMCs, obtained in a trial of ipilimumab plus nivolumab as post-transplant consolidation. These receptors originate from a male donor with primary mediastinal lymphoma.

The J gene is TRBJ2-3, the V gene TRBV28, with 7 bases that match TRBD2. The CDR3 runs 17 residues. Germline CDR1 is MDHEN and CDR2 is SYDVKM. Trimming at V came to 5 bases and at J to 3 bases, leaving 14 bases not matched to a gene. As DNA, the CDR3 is TGTGCCAGCAGTCCGATTCTGGCGGGGGATTCGACAGATACGCAGTATTTT. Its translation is CASSPILAGDSTDTQYF.

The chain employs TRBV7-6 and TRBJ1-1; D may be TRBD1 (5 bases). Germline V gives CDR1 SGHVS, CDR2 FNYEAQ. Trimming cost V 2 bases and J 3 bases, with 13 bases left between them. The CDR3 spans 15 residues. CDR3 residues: CASSLKGAWDTEAFF. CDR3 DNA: TGTGCCAGCAGCTTAAAAGGGGCATGGGACACTGAAGCTTTCTTT.

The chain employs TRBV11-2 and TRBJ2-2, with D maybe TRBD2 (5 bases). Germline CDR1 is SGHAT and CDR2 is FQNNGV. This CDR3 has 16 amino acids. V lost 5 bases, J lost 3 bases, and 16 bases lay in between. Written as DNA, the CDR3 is TGTGCCAGCAGCACCAGCGTAGGGAGACACACCGGGGAGCTGTTTTTT. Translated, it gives CASSTSVGRHTGELFF.

The CDR3 protein is CASSAAGETQYF. The CDR3 coding sequence is TGTGCCAGCAGCGCCGCGGGAGAGACCCAGTACTTC. The gene calls are TRBV7-9 and TRBJ2-5, with a weak D call TRBD2 (5 bases). There are 12 residues in the CDR3. Germline CDR1 SEHNR, CDR2 FQNEAQ (reference sequence). Trimming took 5 bases from V and 4 from J, leaving 8 bases between them.

The CDR3 spells CASRRAYSNQPQHF. The CDR3, as DNA: TGTGCCAGCAGGAGGGCCTATAGCAATCAGCCCCAGCATTTT. This sequence joins TRBV6-6 and TRBJ1-5; no clear D gene. This CDR3 has 14 amino acids. V was cut by 6 bases and J by 0 bases, with 9 bases left in between. Germline assignment: CDR1 MNHNY and CDR2 SVGAGI (reference sequence).

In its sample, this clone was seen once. Here the CDR3 DNA reads TGTGCCAGCAGTTCCATAGGCGTTCAGGGGACTGAAGCTTTCTTT. Translated: CASSSIGVQGTEAFF. The chain couples TRBV6-5 to TRBJ1-1; D might be TRBD1 (6 bases). Germline loops: CDR1 MNHEY, CDR2 SVGAGI. The V end lost 4 bases, the J end lost 5 bases, and 17 bases lay between the germline ends. The CDR3 runs 15 residues.

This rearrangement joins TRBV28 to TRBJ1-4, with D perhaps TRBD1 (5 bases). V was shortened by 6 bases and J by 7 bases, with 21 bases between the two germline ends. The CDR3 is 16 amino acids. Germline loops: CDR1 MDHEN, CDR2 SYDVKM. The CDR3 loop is CASRGGWLPGIEKLFF. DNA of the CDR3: TGTGCCAGCAGGGGGGGGTGGCTCCCCGGGATTGAAAAACTGTTTTTT. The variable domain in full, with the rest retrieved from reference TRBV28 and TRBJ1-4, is DVKVTQSSRYLVKRTGEKVFLECVQDMDHENMFWYRQDPGLGLRLIYFSYDVKMKEKGDIPEGYSVSREKKERFSLILESASTNQTSMYLCASRGGWLPGIEKLFFGSGTQLSVL.

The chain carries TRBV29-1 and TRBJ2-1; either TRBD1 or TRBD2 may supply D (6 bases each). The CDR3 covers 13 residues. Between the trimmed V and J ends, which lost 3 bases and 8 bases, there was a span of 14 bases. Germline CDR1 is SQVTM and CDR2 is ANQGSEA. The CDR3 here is CSVDRGLLDEQFF. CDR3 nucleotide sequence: TGCAGCGTTGACAGGGGACTTTTGGATGAGCAGTTCTTC.

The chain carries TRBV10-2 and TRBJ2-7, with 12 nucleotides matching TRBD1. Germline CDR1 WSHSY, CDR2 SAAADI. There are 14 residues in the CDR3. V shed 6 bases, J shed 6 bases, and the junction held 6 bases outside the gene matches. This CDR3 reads CASRRDRGLLEQYF. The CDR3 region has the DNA TGCGCCAGCAGGCGGGACAGGGGGCTCCTCGAGCAGTACTTC.

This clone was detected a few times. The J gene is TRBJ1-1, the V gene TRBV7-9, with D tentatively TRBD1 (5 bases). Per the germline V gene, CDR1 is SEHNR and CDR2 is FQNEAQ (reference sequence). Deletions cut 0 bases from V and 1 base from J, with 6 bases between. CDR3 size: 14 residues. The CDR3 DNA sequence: TGTGCCAGCAGCTTAGCAGGGGCGAACACTGAAGCTTTCTTT. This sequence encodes CASSLAGANTEAFF.

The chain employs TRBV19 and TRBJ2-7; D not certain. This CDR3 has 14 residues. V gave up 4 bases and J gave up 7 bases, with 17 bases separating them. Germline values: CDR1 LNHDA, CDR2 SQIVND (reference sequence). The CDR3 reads CASSSRTAYGEQYF. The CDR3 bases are TGTGCCAGTAGTAGTAGGACGGCGTATGGGGAGCAGTACTTC. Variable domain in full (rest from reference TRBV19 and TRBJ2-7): DGGITQSPKYLFRKEGQNVTLSCEQNLNHDAMYWYRQDPGQGLRLIYYSQIVNDFQKGDIAEGYSVSREKKESFPLTVTSAQKNPTAFYLCASSSRTAYGEQYFGPGTRLTVT.

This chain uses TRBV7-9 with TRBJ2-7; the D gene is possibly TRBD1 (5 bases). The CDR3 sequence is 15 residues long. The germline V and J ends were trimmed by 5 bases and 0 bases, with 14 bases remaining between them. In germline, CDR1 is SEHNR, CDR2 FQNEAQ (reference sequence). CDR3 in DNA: TGTGCCAGCAGCCTCGGACACACAAACTCCTACGAGCAGTACTTC. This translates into CASSLGHTNSYEQYF.

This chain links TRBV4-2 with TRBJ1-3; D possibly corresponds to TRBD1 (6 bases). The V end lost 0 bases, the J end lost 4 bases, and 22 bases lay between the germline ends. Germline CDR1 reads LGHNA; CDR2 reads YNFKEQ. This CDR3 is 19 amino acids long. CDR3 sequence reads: CASSQDLKSQGRGGNTIYF. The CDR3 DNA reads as TGTGCCAGCAGCCAAGATCTTAAATCCCAGGGGCGCGGAGGAAACACCATATATTTT.

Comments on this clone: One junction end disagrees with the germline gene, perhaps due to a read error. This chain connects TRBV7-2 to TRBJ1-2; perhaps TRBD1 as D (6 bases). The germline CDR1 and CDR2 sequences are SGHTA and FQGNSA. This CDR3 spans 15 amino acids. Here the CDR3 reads CASSLAPQGYYGYTF. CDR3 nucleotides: TGTGCCAGCAGTTTAGCCCCTCAGGGGTACTATGGCTACACCTTC.

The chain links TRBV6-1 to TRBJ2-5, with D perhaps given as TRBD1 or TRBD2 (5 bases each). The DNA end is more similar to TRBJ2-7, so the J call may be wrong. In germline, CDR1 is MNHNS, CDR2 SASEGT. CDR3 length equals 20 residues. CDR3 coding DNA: TGTGCCAGCAGTGAAATTGTAACATCTGGTCGGGGCTCGCGCTCCTACGAGCAGTACTTC. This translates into CASSEIVTSGRGSRSYEQYF.

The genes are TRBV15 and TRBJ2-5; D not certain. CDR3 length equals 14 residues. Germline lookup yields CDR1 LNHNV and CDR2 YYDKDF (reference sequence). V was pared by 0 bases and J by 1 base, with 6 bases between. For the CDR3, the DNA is TGTGCCACCAGCAGAGATGGTGCCCAAGAGACCCAGTACTTC. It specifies CATSRDGAQETQYF.

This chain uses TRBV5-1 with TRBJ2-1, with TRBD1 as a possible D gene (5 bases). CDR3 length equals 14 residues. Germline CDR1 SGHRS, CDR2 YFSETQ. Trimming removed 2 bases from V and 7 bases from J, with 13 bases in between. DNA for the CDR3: TGCGCCAGCAGCTTCAGCCAGGGTGGGAATGAGCAGTTCTTC. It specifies CASSFSQGGNEQFF. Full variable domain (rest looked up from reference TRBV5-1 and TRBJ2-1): KAGVTQTPRYLIKTRGQQVTLSCSPISGHRSVSWYQQTPGQGLQFLFEYFSETQRNKGNFPGRFSGRQFSNSRSEMNVSTLELGDSALYLCASSFSQGGNEQFFGPGTRLTVL.

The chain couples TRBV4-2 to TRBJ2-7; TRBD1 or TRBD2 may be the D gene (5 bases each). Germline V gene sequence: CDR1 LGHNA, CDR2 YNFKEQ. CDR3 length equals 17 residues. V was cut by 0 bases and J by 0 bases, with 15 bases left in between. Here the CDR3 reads CASSQEGVGQDSYEQYF. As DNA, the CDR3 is TGTGCCAGCAGCCAAGAGGGGGTAGGGCAGGACTCCTACGAGCAGTACTTC.

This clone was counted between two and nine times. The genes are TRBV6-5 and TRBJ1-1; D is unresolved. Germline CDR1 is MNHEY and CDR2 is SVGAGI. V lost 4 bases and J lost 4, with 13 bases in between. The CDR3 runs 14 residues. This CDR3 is CASSSQTPSTEAFF. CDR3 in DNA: TGTGCCAGCAGTTCCCAGACTCCATCCACTGAAGCTTTCTTT.

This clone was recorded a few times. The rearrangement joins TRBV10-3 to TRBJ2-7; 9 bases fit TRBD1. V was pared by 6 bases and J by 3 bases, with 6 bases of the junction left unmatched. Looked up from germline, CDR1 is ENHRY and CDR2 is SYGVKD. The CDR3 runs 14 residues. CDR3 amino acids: CAIRGTGGNYEQYF. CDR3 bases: TGTGCCATCAGGGGAACAGGGGGCAACTACGAGCAGTACTTC.

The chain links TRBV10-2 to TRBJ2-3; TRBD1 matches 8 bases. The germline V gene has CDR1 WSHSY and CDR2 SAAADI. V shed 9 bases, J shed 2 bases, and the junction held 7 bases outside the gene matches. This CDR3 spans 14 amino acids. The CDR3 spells CASGTGALTDTQYF. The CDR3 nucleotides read TGCGCCAGTGGGACAGGAGCCCTCACAGATACGCAGTATTTT.

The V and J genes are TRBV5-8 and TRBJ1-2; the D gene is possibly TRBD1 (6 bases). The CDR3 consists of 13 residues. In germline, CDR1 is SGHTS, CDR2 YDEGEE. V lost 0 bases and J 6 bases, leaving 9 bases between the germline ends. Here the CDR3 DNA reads TGTGCCAGCAGCTTGGCAAAGGGGGATGGCTACACCTTC. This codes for CASSLAKGDGYTF.

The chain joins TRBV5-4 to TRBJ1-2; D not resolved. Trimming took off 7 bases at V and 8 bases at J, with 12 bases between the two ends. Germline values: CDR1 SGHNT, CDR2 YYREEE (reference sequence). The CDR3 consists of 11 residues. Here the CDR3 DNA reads TGTGCCAGCGCCTCGGTACTGGGCTACACCTTC. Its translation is CASASVLGYTF.